This entry lists 27 T cell receptor beta chains sequenced from one sample in a study of human T cells and chemical hapten exposure. TCRdb ran MiXCR on the RACE reads and lists one entry per CDR3 protein. The sample includes around 99,000 distinct CDR3 sequences, about a tenth of them seen just once. Time point described: patch test 2, 6 weeks after DPC sensitization. Treatment meaning: therapeutic diphenylcyclopropenone sensitization with weekly scalp DPC. The specimen comprised whole blood, sampled in connection with sensitization to the hapten diphenylcyclopropenone (DPC). These receptors were taken from a woman between 40 and 50 years old with alopecia areata. Some clones in this sample may be carry-over from other donors' samples.

CDR3 nucleotide sequence: TGTGCCAGCAGCCCCCTTGGGGCTCCTTGGCCCCAGCATTTT. It translates to CASSPLGAPWPQHF. The chain is built from TRBV12-3 or TRBV12-4 and TRBJ1-5; TRBD1 might be the D (5 bases). The CDR3 loop spans 14 amino acids. V was cut by 6 bases and J by 9 bases, with 18 bases left in between.

This chain uses TRBV7-2 with TRBJ2-1; 11 nucleotides align to TRBD2. Germline loops: CDR1 SGHTA, CDR2 FQGNSA. The ends lost 0 bases at V and 7 bases at J; junction bases unmatched: 5. The CDR3 loop spans 16 amino acids. CDR3 loop: CASSLATSGGLNEQFF. The CDR3 DNA reads as TGTGCCAGCAGCTTAGCCACTAGCGGGGGCCTTAATGAGCAGTTCTTC.

In this sample, this clonotype turned up many times. This CDR3 is CAISESSALGSPLHF. The CDR3 DNA reads TGTGCCATCAGTGAGTCGTCGGCCTTGGGTTCACCCCTCCACTTT. The rearrangement links TRBV10-3 to TRBJ1-6; D remains ambiguous. V lost 0 bases, J lost 9 bases, and 12 bases lay in between. This CDR3 comprises 15 residues. Germline CDR1 is ENHRY and CDR2 is SYGVKD.

This clonotype appeared a few times. The genes are TRBV6-2 or TRBV6-3 and TRBJ2-1; D gene ambiguous. CDR3 length equals 14 residues. Germline CDR1 MNHEY, CDR2 SVGEGT. Trimming removed 2 bases at V and 5 bases at J, with 10 bases between. The DNA of the CDR3 is TGTGCCAGCAGTTACCACGGCGCCAACAATGAGCAGTTCTTC. Protein: CASSYHGANNEQFF.

This clonotype has at least ten counts. CDR3 nucleotide sequence: TGTGCCTGGAGTGCCTCGAGGGACGATGAAAAACTGTTTTTT. Translation: CAWSASRDDEKLFF. The chain employs TRBV30 and TRBJ1-4; D is perhaps TRBD1 (5 bases). The V gene's germline CDR1 is GTSNPN and CDR2 SVGIG (reference sequence). The CDR3 loop spans 14 amino acids. V lost 1 base, J lost 6 bases, and 12 bases lay in between.

The chain uses TRBV20-1 and TRBJ1-1; tentative D call: TRBD1 (6 bases). Germline loops: CDR1 DFQATT, CDR2 SNEGSKA (reference sequence). This CDR3 has 14 residues. Trimming took 8 bases from V and 0 from J, leaving 16 bases between them. CDR3 sequence (DNA): TGCAGTCCCCATGGACAGTTAATGAACACTGAAGCTTTCTTT. This gives the protein CSPHGQLMNTEAFF.

This clonotype occurred many times. V gene TRBV12-3 or TRBV12-4 combines with J gene TRBJ2-4, with 12 bases matching TRBD2. J was trimmed by 2 bases and V by 4 bases; bases with no gene match: 3. There are 16 residues in the CDR3. CDR3 in amino acids: CASSSLAGGTKNIQYF. The CDR3 nucleotides are TGTGCCAGCAGTTCACTAGCGGGGGGAACCAAAAACATTCAGTACTTC.

This clonotype appeared many times. One end of the junction varies from germline; a read error may be responsible. This chain links TRBV12-5 with TRBJ2-1; D is undetermined. In germline, CDR1 is LGHNT, CDR2 FRNRAP. The CDR3 has 8 amino acids. The CDR3 protein is CTYDEQFF. The CDR3 DNA reads as TGTACCTACGATGAGCAGTTCTTC.

This clonotype came up many times. This chain joins TRBV2 and TRBJ2-1, with D perhaps matching TRBD1 (6 bases). CDR1 and CDR2 from the germline V gene are SNHLY and FYNNEI. The CDR3 runs to 15 residues. Trimming cost V 3 bases and J 6 bases, with 15 bases left between them. The CDR3 DNA reads TGTGCCAGCAGTGACGGCAGGGGTATCTTCAATGAGCAGTTCTTC. Its protein is CASSDGRGIFNEQFF. Based on the CDR3 plus reference TRBV2 and TRBJ2-1, the full variable domain is EPEVTQTPSHQVTQMGQEVILRCVPISNHLYFYWYRQILGQKVEFLVSFYNNEISEKSEIFDDQFSVERPDGSNFTLKIRSTKLEDSAMYFCASSDGRGIFNEQFFGPGTRLTVL.

Comments on this clonotype: A much larger clone is a single base away; this may be a read error. The genes are TRBV7-7 and TRBJ1-2, with a possible D match to TRBD1 (6 bases). This CDR3 is built from 13 residues. From germline, CDR1 is SSHAT and CDR2 FNYEAQ (reference sequence). Here the CDR3 reads CAGSVDRNYGYTF. The DNA for the CDR3 is TGTGCTGGCAGCGTCGACAGGAACTATGGCTACACCTTC.

In this sample, this clonotype turned up many times. This sequence joins TRBV29-1 and TRBJ1-1; 7 nucleotides line up with TRBD1. This CDR3 region has 12 residues. CDR1 is SQVTM, CDR2 ANQGSEA, per germline. The CDR3 DNA reads as TGCAGTGCGACAGGGATGAACACTGAAGCTTTCTTT. This codes for CSATGMNTEAFF.

This clonotype was counted between two and nine times. This chain uses TRBV12-3 or TRBV12-4 with TRBJ2-3, with 10 nucleotides matching TRBD2. The V and J ends lost 2 bases and 6 bases, in that order; junction bases with no gene match: 8. This CDR3 region has 16 residues. CDR3 coding DNA: TGTGCCAGCAGTTTACTGGCTAGCGGGGGCCTGGATACGCAGTATTTT. Amino acids: CASSLLASGGLDTQYF.

The V and J genes are TRBV18 and TRBJ1-1; no clear D gene. V dropped 3 bases and J dropped 3 bases, with 14 bases sitting between them. CDR3 length equals 15 residues. Looked up from germline, CDR1 is KGHSH and CDR2 is LQKENI. The CDR3 is CASSPPSSRYTEAFF. Written as DNA, the CDR3 is TGTGCCAGCTCACCCCCGAGCTCTAGGTACACTGAAGCTTTCTTT.

This clonotype was seen at least ten times. The V call is TRBV5-1, the J call TRBJ2-3, with 7 bases aligning to TRBD1. Germline trimming cut 3 bases from V and 5 bases from J; bases unmatched to any gene: 3. CDR3 size: 13 residues. Germline V CDR1 and CDR2: SGHRS, YFSETQ. This CDR3 is CASSSPGGDTQYF. The CDR3, as DNA: TGCGCCAGCAGCTCCCCAGGGGGAGATACGCAGTATTTT.

This clonotype appeared many times. V is TRBV28 and J is TRBJ2-7; 7 nucleotides match TRBD1. This CDR3 region has 15 residues. Germline V lookup: CDR1 MDHEN, CDR2 SYDVKM. The ends lost 5 bases at V and 0 bases at J; junction bases unmatched: 7. The CDR3 coding sequence is TGTGCCAGCAGTCTTCACCGGGACAGCTCCTACGAGCAGTACTTC. Translating gives CASSLHRDSSYEQYF.

This clonotype was counted ten times or more. The chain uses TRBV12-3 or TRBV12-4 and TRBJ2-2; 8 bases align to TRBD1. J lost 11 bases, V lost 3 bases, and 11 bases had no gene match. The CDR3 consists of 15 residues. Here the CDR3 reads CASSLIPPGGGELFF. DNA of the CDR3: TGTGCCAGCAGTTTGATCCCGCCAGGGGGCGGAGAGCTGTTTTTT.

The chain is built from TRBV12-3 or TRBV12-4 and TRBJ2-4, with D perhaps TRBD2 (6 bases). V shed 3 bases and J shed 4 bases, with 7 bases lying between them. CDR3 length: 13 residues. The CDR3 DNA reads as TGTGCCAGCAGTTTTGGGGGGAAAAACATTCAGTACTTC. It codes for CASSFGGKNIQYF.

This clonotype was found many times. V is TRBV19 and J is TRBJ2-5; 7 bases align to TRBD1. The CDR3 contains 14 residues. In germline, CDR1 is LNHDA, CDR2 SQIVND (reference sequence). The ends lost 4 bases at V and 2 bases at J; junction bases unmatched: 4. CDR3 loop: CASSSTGVQETQYF. The CDR3 nucleotides read TGTGCCAGTAGTAGCACAGGGGTTCAAGAGACCCAGTACTTC.

This chain links TRBV6-5 with TRBJ2-1; 7 bases map to TRBD2. Trimming took 6 bases from V and 8 from J; bases not matched to a gene: 13. The germline gives CDR1 MNHEY, CDR2 SVGAGI. The CDR3 is 15 amino acids. This chain's CDR3 is CASRSRAGSRDEQFF. The CDR3 region has the DNA TGTGCCAGCAGATCCAGAGCGGGGTCTAGGGATGAGCAGTTCTTC.

This clonotype turned up a few times. V usage is TRBV11-2 and J usage is TRBJ1-1, with D perhaps TRBD1 (5 bases). The CDR3 runs to 14 residues. Germline CDR1 and CDR2: SGHAT and FQNNGV. V was pared by 5 bases and J by 3 bases, with 13 bases between. The CDR3 is CASSLRPGDTEAFF. The CDR3 DNA follows: TGTGCCAGCAGCCTGCGGCCGGGGGACACTGAAGCTTTCTTT. Combining the CDR3 with reference TRBV11-2 and TRBJ1-1 gives the whole variable domain EAGVAQSPRYKIIEKRQSVAFWCNPISGHATLYWYQQILGQGPKLLIQFQNNGVVDDSQLPKDRFSAERLKGVDSTLKIQPAKLEDSAVYLCASSLRPGDTEAFFGQGTRLTVV.

This clonotype was counted only a few times. The rearrangement links TRBV5-5 to TRBJ2-7; TRBD2 agrees at 13 bases. The CDR3 has 16 amino acids. Per germline, CDR1 SGHKS and CDR2 YYEKEE (reference sequence). V lost 3 bases to trimming and J lost 3 bases; unmatched junction nucleotides: 6. The CDR3 DNA follows: TGTGCCAGCAGCTCCGGGGGGACTAGCGGGATCTACGAGCAGTACTTC. It encodes CASSSGGTSGIYEQYF.

This chain joins TRBV7-9 and TRBJ2-5, with no clear D. V was cut by 1 base and J by 0 bases, with 6 bases left in between. The CDR3 covers 14 residues. The germline V gene has CDR1 SEHNR and CDR2 FQNEAQ (reference sequence). The CDR3 sequence: CASSLETDQETQYF. The CDR3 nucleotides are TGTGCCAGCAGCTTAGAGACGGACCAAGAGACCCAGTACTTC.

This clonotype was picked up a small number of times. This chain connects TRBV4-2 to TRBJ1-6, with D possibly matching TRBD1 (6 bases). Germline assignment: CDR1 LGHNA and CDR2 YNFKEQ. V lost 0 bases, J lost 7 bases, and 10 bases lay in between. The CDR3 extends over 15 amino acids. The CDR3 sequence is CASSQEFQGNSPLHF. The DNA for the CDR3 is TGTGCCAGCAGCCAAGAATTCCAGGGGAATTCACCCCTCCACTTT.

This clonotype occurred many times. V usage is TRBV12-3 or TRBV12-4 and J usage is TRBJ2-1, with TRBD2 as a possible D gene (5 bases). CDR3 length: 14 amino acids. The V and J ends lost 4 bases and 10 bases respectively, with 17 bases between them. The CDR3 loop reads CASSSRSTGGEQFF. CDR3 DNA sequence: TGTGCCAGCAGTTCCCGTTCGACCGGCGGGGAGCAGTTCTTC.

This clonotype was observed many times. The rearrangement joins TRBV9 to TRBJ2-6; 7 bases line up with TRBD1. Germline CDR1 is SGDLS and CDR2 is YYNGEE. The length of the CDR3 is 15 residues. After removal of 3 bases from V and 2 bases from J, the junction contained 2 bases not matched to a gene. The CDR3 spells CASSAGGAGANVLTF. Here the CDR3 DNA reads TGTGCCAGCAGCGCAGGGGGAGCTGGGGCCAACGTCCTGACTTTC.

J is TRBJ2-1 and V is TRBV28; the D is unclear. Germline V gene sequence: CDR1 MDHEN, CDR2 SYDVKM. V lost 0 bases to trimming and J lost 9 bases, with 6 bases between them. The CDR3 spans 12 residues. CDR3 coding DNA: TGTGCCAGCAGTTTATGGGGTCTTGAGCAGTTCTTC. Translation: CASSLWGLEQFF.

This clonotype was seen at least ten times. The chain links TRBV6-6 to TRBJ1-2; 7 positions match TRBD1. The junction had 13 bases not matched to a gene; V was cut back by 3 bases and J by 6 bases. CDR3 size: 16 residues. Germline values: CDR1 MNHNY, CDR2 SVGAGI (reference sequence). This CDR3 is CASSYTLTGYADGYTF. The CDR3 nucleotides are TGTGCCAGCAGTTATACCTTGACAGGGTATGCGGATGGCTACACCTTC.